The 5 T cell receptor beta chains in this list originate from one sample, sequenced in a study of cytotoxic CD8 clonotypes in ibrutinib-treated CLL. Assay: immunoSEQ multiplex PCR; the TCRdb copy retains only in-frame clones and omits some. The sample holds over 70,000 clones; 86% are singletons and the top ten take around 5.4%. Here the sequenced sample was PBMCs, taken before ibrutinib treatment. The receptor source for this set is a human donor with chronic lymphocytic leukemia.

The V call is TRBV27, the J call TRBJ2-1; D uncertain. Trimming left V 4 bases short and J 6 bases short, with 16 bases between. CDR1 and CDR2 (germline): MNHEY, SMNVEV (reference sequence). The CDR3 length is 15 residues. CDR3 protein: CASSWGFWNSNEQFF. For the CDR3, the DNA is TGTGCCAGCAGTTGGGGATTTTGGAATAGCAATGAGCAGTTCTTC.

This clone showed up just a few times. The chain has TRBV5-4 and TRBJ2-5, with 7 bases matching TRBD2. Trimming took 2 bases from V and 5 from J; bases not matched to a gene: 6. The CDR3 sequence is 14 residues long. CDR1 is SGHNT, CDR2 YYREEE, per germline (reference sequence). The CDR3 reads CASSFGGRRETQYF. CDR3 bases: TGTGCCAGCAGCTTTGGCGGGAGAAGGGAGACCCAGTACTTC.

V is TRBV29-1 and J is TRBJ2-5; 10 bases line up with TRBD2. V lost 4 bases, J lost 1 base, and 6 bases stayed unmatched. The germline gives CDR1 SQVTM, CDR2 ANQGSEA. The CDR3 covers 15 residues. The CDR3 nucleotides read TGCAGCGTTGTGAGAGCGGGAGGGTTCCAAGAGACCCAGTACTTC. It yields the protein CSVVRAGGFQETQYF.

The chain carries TRBV27 and TRBJ2-1; 8 nucleotides match TRBD1. CDR1 and CDR2 (germline): MNHEY, SMNVEV (reference sequence). Trimming cost V 5 bases and J 6 bases; bases outside gene matches: 3. The CDR3 runs 13 residues. CDR3: CASSGQGFNEQFF. In DNA form, the CDR3 reads TGTGCCAGCAGTGGACAGGGATTCAATGAGCAGTTCTTC.

The CDR3 is CASSEVIGNTEAFF. For the CDR3, the DNA is TGCGCCAGCAGTGAGGTTATTGGGAACACTGAAGCTTTCTTT. The chain is built from TRBV10-1 and TRBJ1-1; D gene uncertain. Trimming left V 2 bases short and J 1 base short, with 8 bases between. This CDR3 region has 14 residues. CDR1 is WNHNN and CDR2 is SYGVQD in the germline V gene (reference sequence).